This TCR beta chain appears in the sequencing data of a study of monozygotic twins with inflammatory bowel disease (dated by TCRdb to about 2019). The study in broad terms: The full study comprised around 28 monozygotic twin pairs: nine German pairs (four IBD-concordant, five IBD-discordant) and 19 IBD-discordant Danish pairs. Within discordant pairs, disease-associated traits were sought mainly by comparing IBD patients with their genetically identical healthy co-twins. Each individual had, on average, about 151 000 unique TCRalpha sequences and 181 000 unique TCRbeta sequences available for analysis. Overall results and qualifications from the work: Differing immunosuppressive treatments among patients may have added background noise and inter-individual variability to the repertoires. Compared with healthy twins, IBD patients shared fewer clonotypes with other individuals, and the difference was most pronounced in patients with signs of disease activity. IBD patients had lower TCRbeta repertoire diversity, measured by the inverse Simpson index, than their healthy co-twins. No single strong signal or clonotype linked to IBD turned up in the results, so the idea that one exists was not supported. No difference in repertoire similarity was observed between concordant and discordant twins, possibly owing to limited statistical power. The analysis was unable to tell different T cell subtypes apart.

Library creation used 5' RACE. The input for every TCR library was around 3,800 ng of total RNA. For each sample, cDNA synthesis was carried out in eight separate reactions using SMARTScribe reverse transcriptase. Unique molecular identifiers containing a 6-nucleotide sample barcode were introduced through template switching during cDNA synthesis. TCRalpha and TCRbeta cDNA was amplified in two nested PCRs of about 16 and 10 cycles, and bead purification was carried out after each PCR. Before amplification, cDNA was treated with uracil DNA-glycosylase and purified using the QIAquick PCR purification kit. The second PCR was the step at which Illumina TruSeq-compatible adapters and sample-specific barcodes were added. TapeStation and Qubit were used to check library quality and concentration, and 5 ng of each library was pooled. The pooled libraries were sequenced with 2 x 100 bp reads and custom sequencing primers on an Illumina HiSeq2500 single-index Rapid Run. Concerning the study's data processing: PCR and sequencing errors were corrected by UMI-based consensus assembly using MiGEC version 1.2.6. MiXCR version 2.1.1 was used to carry out V(D)J alignment, clonotype assembly and CDR3 extraction. To normalise gene usage, clonotype sharing and MAIT/NKT TCR abundance, the analysis used the top 1000, 10 000 and 20 000 clonotypes per sample. Diversity was computed as the inverse Simpson index with the vegan R package after downsampling to 27 000 UMIs. Paired Mann-Whitney U tests were applied to discordant twin pairs, and Benjamini-Hochberg correction was used for multiple testing. TCRdb reprocessed the reads and provides one entry for every CDR3 protein sequence; no DNA is given. These V and J calls derive from TCRdb rather than the authors' analysis. The data table for this sample lists over 200,000 distinct CDR3 sequences. The leading ten clones occupy 1.6% of the sample.

The CDR3, from cysteine to phenylalanine, totals 15 residues. The nucleotide record is missing. The germline V gene (reference sequence) gives CDR1 as DFQATT and CDR2 as SNEGSKA. About this clonotype itself: Its antigen is unknown.

A 2.5 ml peripheral blood sample was drawn into PAXgene tubes per donor and stored at -80°C. Total RNA was isolated from whole blood with the PAXgene blood miRNA kit on an automated QIAcube, without T cell sorting. Deep TCRalpha and TCRbeta repertoire profiling with unique molecular barcoding was performed on peripheral blood of monozygotic twin pairs concordant or discordant for inflammatory bowel disease. Smoking habits were recorded for all twin pairs, with individuals classified as current, former or never smokers. The receptor's source is a human donor with ulcerative colitis or Crohn's disease, or a healthy co-twin of an affected twin (not recorded which). The sequence links TRBV20-1 to TRBJ2-3; the TCRdb call, TRBD2, lacks DNA for checking. The sequenced material came from blood. CDR3 protein: CSARDRSGGAGTQYF.